This TCR beta chain was documented in a study of blood T cells in healthy people across ages. General observations from the study: A roughly linear age-dependent decrease characterized TCR beta diversity per million T cells.

This clonotype was counted between two and nine times. Its antigen remains unidentified. A second PCR, run for roughly 7 to 12 cycles, used a sample-barcoded 5' primer plus a J-beta primer mix. TCRdb itself ran the 5' RACE reads through MiXCR, one entry per CDR3 protein. This table holds 600,000 to 1,000,000 distinct CDR3 sequences, about 62% found once. The length of the CDR3 is 12 residues. Germline V gene lookup returns CDR1 GTSNPN and CDR2 SVGIG (reference sequence). The V end was cut by 6 bases, the J end by 4 bases, with 12 bases between. This TCR was recovered from a man in his thirties or forties in good health. The chain is built from TRBV30 and TRBJ1-2; no reliable D call. Sequenced: blood. This CDR3 is CACISTSYGYTF. The CDR3 coding sequence is TGTGCCTGCATTTCGACCAGCTATGGCTACACCTTC.